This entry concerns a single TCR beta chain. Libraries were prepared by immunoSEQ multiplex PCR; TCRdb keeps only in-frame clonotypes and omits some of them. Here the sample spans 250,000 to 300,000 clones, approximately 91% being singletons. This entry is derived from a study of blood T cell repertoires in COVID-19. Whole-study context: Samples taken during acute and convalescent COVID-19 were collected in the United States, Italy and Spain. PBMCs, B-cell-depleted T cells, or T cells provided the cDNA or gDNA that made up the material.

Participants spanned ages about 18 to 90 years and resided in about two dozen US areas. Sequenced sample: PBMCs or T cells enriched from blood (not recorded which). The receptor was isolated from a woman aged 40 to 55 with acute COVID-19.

CDR3 in DNA: TGTGCCAGCAGTCCCCGGGAGGGGATCGGAGAGACCCAGTACTTC. Amino acid sequence: CASSPREGIGETQYF. The chain combines TRBV25-1 with TRBJ2-5, with 8 bases lining up with TRBD2. There are 15 residues in the CDR3. The junction had 9 bases not matched to a gene; V was cut back by 5 bases and J by 4 bases. The V gene's germline CDR1 is MGHDK and CDR2 SYGVNS.